This TCR beta chain was captured in a study of blood T cells in healthy people across ages. Combining a sample-barcoded 5' primer with a J-beta primer mix, a second PCR ran for 7 to 11 cycles. TCRdb re-analysed the 5' RACE reads in MiXCR, keeping a single row per CDR3 protein. The sample has some 1.5 million distinct CDR3 sequences, about 28% seen once; the top ten hold 7.7%. The CDR3 loop spans 16 amino acids. V trimming: 3 bases; J trimming: 9 bases; junction bases outside the gene matches: 11. The V gene's germline CDR1 is LGHNA and CDR2 YSLEER. A few counts support this clonotype. The sequencing input was blood. The source is a woman aged 25-40 years in good health. The rearrangement uses TRBV4-3 and TRBJ2-1; TRBD2 matches at 10 bases. The CDR3 reads CASSQDLAGEGGEQFF. The DNA of the CDR3 is TGCGCCAGCAGCCAGGACCTAGCGGGAGAAGGTGGTGAGCAGTTCTTC.